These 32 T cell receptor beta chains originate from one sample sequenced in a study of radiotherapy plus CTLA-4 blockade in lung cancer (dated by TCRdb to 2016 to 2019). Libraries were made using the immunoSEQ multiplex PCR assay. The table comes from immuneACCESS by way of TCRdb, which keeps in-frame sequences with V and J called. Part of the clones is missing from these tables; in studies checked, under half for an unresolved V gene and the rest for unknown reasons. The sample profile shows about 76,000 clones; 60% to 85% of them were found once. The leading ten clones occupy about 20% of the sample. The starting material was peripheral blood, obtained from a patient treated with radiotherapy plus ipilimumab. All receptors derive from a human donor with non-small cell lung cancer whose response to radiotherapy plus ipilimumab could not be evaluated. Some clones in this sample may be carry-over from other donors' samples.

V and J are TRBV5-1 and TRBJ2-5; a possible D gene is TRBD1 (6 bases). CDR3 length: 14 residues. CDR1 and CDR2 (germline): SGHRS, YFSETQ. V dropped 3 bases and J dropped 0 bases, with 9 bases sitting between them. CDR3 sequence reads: CASSWTAYQETQYF. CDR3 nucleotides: TGCGCCAGCAGCTGGACAGCCTACCAAGAGACCCAGTACTTC.

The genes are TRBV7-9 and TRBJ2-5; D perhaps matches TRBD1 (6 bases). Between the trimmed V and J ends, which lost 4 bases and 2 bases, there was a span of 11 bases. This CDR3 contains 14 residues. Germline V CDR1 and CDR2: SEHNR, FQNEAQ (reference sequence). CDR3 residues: CASSYGTTQETQYF. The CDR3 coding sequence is TGTGCCAGCAGCTACGGGACAACTCAAGAGACCCAGTACTTC.

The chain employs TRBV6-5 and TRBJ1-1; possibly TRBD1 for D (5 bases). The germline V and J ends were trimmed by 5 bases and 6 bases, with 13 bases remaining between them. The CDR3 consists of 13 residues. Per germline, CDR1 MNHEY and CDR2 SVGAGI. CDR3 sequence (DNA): TGTGCCAGCAGTATACAGGCCGAGGCTGAAGCTTTCTTT. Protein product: CASSIQAEAEAFF.

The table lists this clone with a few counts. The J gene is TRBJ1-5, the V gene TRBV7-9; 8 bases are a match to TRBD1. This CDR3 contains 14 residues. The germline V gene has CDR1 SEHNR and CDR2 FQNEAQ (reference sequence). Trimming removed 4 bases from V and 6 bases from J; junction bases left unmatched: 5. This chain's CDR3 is CASSSGQGVQPQHF. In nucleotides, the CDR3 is TGTGCCAGCAGCTCCGGACAGGGTGTTCAGCCCCAGCATTTT.

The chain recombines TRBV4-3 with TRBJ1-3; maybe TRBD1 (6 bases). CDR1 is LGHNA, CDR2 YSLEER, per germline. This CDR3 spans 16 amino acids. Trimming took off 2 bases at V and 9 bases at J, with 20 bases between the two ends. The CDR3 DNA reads TGCGCCAGCAGCCAAATCGGGACAAATCGGGAAGGCACCATATATTTT. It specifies CASSQIGTNREGTIYF.

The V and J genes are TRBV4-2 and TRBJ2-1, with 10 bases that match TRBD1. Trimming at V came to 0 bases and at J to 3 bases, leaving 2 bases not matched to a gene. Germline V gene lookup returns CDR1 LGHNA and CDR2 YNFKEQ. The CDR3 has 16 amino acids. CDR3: CASSQEDRGLYNEQFF. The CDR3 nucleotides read TGTGCCAGCAGCCAAGAAGACAGGGGGCTCTACAATGAGCAGTTCTTC.

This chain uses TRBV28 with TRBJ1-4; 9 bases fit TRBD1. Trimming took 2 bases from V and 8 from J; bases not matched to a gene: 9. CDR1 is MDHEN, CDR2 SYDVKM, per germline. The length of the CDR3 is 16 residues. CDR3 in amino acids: CASSLPRDRVEEKLFF. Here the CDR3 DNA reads TGTGCCAGCAGTTTACCGAGGGACAGGGTAGAAGAAAAACTGTTTTTT.

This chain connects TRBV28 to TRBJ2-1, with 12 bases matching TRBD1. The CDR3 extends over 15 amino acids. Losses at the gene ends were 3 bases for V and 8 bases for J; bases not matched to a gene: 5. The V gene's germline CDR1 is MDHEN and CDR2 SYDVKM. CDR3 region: CASSFLGQGADEQFF. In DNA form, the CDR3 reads TGTGCCAGCAGTTTCCTGGGACAGGGGGCCGATGAGCAGTTCTTC. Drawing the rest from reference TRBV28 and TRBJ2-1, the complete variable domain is DVKVTQSSRYLVKRTGEKVFLECVQDMDHENMFWYRQDPGLGLRLIYFSYDVKMKEKGDIPEGYSVSREKKERFSLILESASTNQTSMYLCASSFLGQGADEQFFGPGTRLTVL.

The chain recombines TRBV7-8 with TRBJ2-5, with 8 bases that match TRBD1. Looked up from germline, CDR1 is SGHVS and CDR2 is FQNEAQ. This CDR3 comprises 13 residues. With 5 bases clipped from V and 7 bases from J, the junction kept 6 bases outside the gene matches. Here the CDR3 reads CASSPGQAATQYF. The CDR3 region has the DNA TGTGCCAGCAGCCCGGGACAGGCAGCGACCCAGTACTTC. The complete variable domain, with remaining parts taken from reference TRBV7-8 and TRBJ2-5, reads GAGVSQSPRYKVAKRGQDVALRCDPISGHVSLFWYQQALGQGPEFLTYFQNEAQLDKSGLPSDRFFAERPEGSVSTLKIQRTQQEDSAVYLCASSPGQAATQYFGPGTRLLVL.

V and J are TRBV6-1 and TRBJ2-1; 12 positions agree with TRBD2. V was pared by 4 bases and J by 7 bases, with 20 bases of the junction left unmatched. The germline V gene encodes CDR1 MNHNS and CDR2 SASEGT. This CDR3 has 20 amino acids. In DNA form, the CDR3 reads TGTGCCAGCAGTGTTTTAAGGGCTAGCGGGGGGGCCCATAAGTTAAATGAGCAGTTCTTC. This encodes CASSVLRASGGAHKLNEQFF.

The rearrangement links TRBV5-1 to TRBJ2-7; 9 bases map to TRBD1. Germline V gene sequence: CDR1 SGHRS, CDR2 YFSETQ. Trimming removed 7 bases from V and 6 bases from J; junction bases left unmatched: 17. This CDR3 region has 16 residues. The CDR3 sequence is CASGGDPRDRVGEQYF. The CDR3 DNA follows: TGCGCCAGCGGGGGAGATCCCCGGGACAGGGTCGGCGAGCAGTACTTC.

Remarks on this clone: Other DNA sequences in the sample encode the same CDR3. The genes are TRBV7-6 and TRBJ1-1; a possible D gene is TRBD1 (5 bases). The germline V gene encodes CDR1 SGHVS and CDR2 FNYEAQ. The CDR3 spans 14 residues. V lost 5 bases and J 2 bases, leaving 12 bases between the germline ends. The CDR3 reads CASSLRGLNTEAFF. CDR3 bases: TGTGCCAGCAGCCTTAGGGGCCTTAACACTGAAGCTTTCTTT.

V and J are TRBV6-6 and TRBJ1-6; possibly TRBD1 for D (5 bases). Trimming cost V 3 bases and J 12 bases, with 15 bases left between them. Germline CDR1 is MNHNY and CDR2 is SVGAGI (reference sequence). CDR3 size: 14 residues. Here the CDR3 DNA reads TGTGCCAGCAGTTATTGGGGGACTAGCGAACCCCTCCACTTT. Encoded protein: CASSYWGTSEPLHF.

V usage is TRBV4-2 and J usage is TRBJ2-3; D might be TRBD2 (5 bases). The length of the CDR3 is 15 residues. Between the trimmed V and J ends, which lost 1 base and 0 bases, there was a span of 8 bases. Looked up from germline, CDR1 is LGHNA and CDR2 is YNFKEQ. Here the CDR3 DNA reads TGTGCCAGCAGCCAAGGAGACTATAGCACAGATACGCAGTATTTT. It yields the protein CASSQGDYSTDTQYF.

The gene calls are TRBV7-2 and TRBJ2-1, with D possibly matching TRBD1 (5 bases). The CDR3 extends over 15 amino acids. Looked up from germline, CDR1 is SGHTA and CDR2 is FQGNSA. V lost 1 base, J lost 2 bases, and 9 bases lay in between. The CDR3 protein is CASSLEGNPYNEQFF. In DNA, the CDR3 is TGTGCCAGCAGCTTAGAGGGGAACCCCTACAATGAGCAGTTCTTC.

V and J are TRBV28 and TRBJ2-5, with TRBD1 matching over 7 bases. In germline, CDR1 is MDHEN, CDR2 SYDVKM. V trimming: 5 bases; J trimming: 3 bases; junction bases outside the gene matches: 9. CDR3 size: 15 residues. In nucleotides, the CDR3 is TGTGCCAGCAGTCCACACTTCACAGGGGAAGAGACCCAGTACTTC. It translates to CASSPHFTGEETQYF. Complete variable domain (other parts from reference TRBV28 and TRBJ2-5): DVKVTQSSRYLVKRTGEKVFLECVQDMDHENMFWYRQDPGLGLRLIYFSYDVKMKEKGDIPEGYSVSREKKERFSLILESASTNQTSMYLCASSPHFTGEETQYFGPGTRLLVL.

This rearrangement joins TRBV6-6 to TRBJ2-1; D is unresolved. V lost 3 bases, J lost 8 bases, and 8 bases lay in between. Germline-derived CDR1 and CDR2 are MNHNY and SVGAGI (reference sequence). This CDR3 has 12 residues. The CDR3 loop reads CASSYISDEQFF. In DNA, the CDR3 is TGTGCCAGCAGTTATATCTCTGATGAGCAGTTCTTC.

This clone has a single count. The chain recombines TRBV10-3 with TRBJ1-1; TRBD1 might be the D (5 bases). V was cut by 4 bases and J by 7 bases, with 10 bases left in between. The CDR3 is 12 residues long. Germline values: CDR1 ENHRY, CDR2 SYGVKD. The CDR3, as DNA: TGTGCCATCAGTGGGGACTTGGGTGAAGCTTTCTTT. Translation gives CAISGDLGEAFF.

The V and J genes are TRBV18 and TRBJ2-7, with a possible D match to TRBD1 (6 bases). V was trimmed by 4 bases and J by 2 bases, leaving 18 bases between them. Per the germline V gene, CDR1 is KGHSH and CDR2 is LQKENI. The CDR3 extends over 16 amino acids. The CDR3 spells CASSQAPGHSAYEQYF. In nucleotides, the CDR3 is TGTGCCAGCTCACAAGCCCCGGGACATTCGGCCTACGAGCAGTACTTC.

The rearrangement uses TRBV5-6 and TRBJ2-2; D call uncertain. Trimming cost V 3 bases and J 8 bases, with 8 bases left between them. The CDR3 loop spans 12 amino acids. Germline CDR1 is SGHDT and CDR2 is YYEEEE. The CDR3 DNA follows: TGTGCCAGCAGCTCGAGCAGGGGGGAGCTGTTTTTT. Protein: CASSSSRGELFF.

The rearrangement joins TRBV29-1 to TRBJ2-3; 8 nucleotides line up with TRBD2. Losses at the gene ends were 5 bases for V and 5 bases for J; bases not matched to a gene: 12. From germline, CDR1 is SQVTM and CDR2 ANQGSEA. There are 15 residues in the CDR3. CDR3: CSVSGLIGGVDTQYF. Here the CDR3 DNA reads TGCAGCGTTTCGGGACTAATCGGGGGGGTAGATACGCAGTATTTT.

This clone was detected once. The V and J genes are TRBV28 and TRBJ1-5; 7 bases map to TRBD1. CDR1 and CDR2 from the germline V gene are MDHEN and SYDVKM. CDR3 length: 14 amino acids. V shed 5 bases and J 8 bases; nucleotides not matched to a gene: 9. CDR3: CASSPRDRAKPQHF. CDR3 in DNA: TGTGCCAGCAGTCCCCGGGACAGAGCGAAGCCCCAGCATTTT.

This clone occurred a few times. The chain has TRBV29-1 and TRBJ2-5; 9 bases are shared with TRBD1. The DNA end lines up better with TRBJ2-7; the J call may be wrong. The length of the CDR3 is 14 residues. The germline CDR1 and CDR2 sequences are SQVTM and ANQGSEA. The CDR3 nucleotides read TGCAGCGTGTGGGGGACAGGGCTCTCCTACGAGCAGTACTTC. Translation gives CSVWGTGLSYEQYF.

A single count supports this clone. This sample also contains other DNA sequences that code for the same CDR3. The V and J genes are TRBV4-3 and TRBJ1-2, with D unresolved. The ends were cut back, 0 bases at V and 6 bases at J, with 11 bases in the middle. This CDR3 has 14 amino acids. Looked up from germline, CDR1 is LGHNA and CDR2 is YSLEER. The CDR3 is CASSQEEATHGYTF. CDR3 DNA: TGCGCCAGCAGCCAAGAAGAGGCCACCCATGGCTACACCTTC.

CDR3 nucleotides: TGTGCCAGCAGCTTGACTAGCGGGGGGAACAATGAGCAGTTCTTC. Translating gives CASSLTSGGNNEQFF. The V call is TRBV5-4, the J call TRBJ2-1; the match to TRBD2 covers 12 bases. CDR3 length equals 15 residues. Germline V gives CDR1 SGHNT, CDR2 YYREEE (reference sequence). V shed 1 base and J 5 bases; nucleotides not matched to a gene: 1.

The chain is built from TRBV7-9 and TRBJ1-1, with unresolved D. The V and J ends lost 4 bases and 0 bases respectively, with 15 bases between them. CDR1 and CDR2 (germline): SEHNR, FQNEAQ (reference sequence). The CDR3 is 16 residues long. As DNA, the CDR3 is TGTGCCAGCAGCTCCGAACGAGGAGGCATGAACACTGAAGCTTTCTTT. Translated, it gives CASSSERGGMNTEAFF. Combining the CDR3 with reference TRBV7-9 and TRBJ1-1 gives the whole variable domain DTGVSQNPRHKITKRGQNVTFRCDPISEHNRLYWYRQTLGQGPEFLTYFQNEAQLEKSRLLSDRFSAERPKGSFSTLEIQRTEQGDSAMYLCASSSERGGMNTEAFFGQGTRLTVV.

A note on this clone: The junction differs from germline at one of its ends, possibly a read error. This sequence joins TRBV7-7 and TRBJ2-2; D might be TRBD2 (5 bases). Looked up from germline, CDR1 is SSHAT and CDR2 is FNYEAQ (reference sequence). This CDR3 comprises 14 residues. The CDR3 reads CASSSGPNTGELFF. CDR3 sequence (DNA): TGTGCTAGCAGCAGCGGCCCCAACACCGGGGAGCTGTTTTTT.

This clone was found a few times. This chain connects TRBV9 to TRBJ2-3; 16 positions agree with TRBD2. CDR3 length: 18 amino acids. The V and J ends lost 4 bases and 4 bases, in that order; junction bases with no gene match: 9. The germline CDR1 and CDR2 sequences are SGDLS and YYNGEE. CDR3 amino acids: CASSSPGLAGGQADTQYF. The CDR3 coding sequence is TGTGCCAGCAGCTCACCGGGACTAGCGGGGGGGCAGGCAGATACGCAGTATTTT.

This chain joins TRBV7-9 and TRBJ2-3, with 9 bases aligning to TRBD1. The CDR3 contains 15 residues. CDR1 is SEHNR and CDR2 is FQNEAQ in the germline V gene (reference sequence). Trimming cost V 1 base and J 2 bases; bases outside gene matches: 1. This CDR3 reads CASSLGQGDTDTQYF. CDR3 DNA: TGTGCCAGCAGCTTAGGACAGGGGGACACAGATACGCAGTATTTT.

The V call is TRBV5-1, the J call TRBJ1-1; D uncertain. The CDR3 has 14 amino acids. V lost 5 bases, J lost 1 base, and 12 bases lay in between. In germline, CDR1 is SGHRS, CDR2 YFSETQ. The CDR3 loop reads CASSSRSENTEAFF. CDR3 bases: TGCGCCAGCAGTTCCCGCTCAGAGAACACTGAAGCTTTCTTT. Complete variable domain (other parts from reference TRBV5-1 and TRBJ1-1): KAGVTQTPRYLIKTRGQQVTLSCSPISGHRSVSWYQQTPGQGLQFLFEYFSETQRNKGNFPGRFSGRQFSNSRSEMNVSTLELGDSALYLCASSSRSENTEAFFGQGTRLTVV.

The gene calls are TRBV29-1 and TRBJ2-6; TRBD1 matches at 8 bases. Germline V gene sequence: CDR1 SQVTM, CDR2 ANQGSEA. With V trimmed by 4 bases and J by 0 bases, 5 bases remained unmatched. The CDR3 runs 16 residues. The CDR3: CSVAWDRLSGANVLTF. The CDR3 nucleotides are TGCAGCGTTGCATGGGACAGGCTCTCTGGGGCCAACGTCCTGACTTTC.

The CDR3 DNA follows: TGTGCCAGCCGGGACAGGGAGGATCAGCCCCAGCATTTT. Protein sequence: CASRDREDQPQHF. The rearrangement joins TRBV6-6 to TRBJ1-5, with 9 bases fitting TRBD1. The trim removed 8 bases at V and 5 bases at J, leaving 4 bases unmatched. This CDR3 contains 13 residues. Germline V lookup: CDR1 MNHNY, CDR2 SVGAGI (reference sequence).